These T cell receptor beta chains were read from a single sample in a study of CD8 T cells in Susac syndrome. MiXCR was run by TCRdb on the immunoSEQ multiplex PCR reads, yielding one entry per CDR3 protein. Here the sample spans under 200,000 distinct CDR3 sequences, 85% to 95% being singletons. Input material: CD4+ T cells from PBMCs. These receptors came from a human donor in good health. CDR3s include the opening cysteine and the closing phenylalanine or tryptophan. A D gene is named only where the DNA matches it firmly. The size of a clone is reported for some rows only, either as once, few or many, or as a class for expanded clones.

j_call clone_size d_call v_call cdr3_nt cdr3_aa
TRBJ1-1 . TRBD1 TRBV20-1 TGCAGTGCTCCAGGACAGGGGGAAGCTTTCTTT CSAPGQGEAFF
TRBJ2-5 . . TRBV6-6 TGTGCCAGCAGGGAGATTCCTCACCGTGAGCAGTACTTC CASREIPHREQYF
TRBJ2-1 . TRBD2 TRBV24-1 TGTGCCACCAGTGATAGGGCGGGAGGTCCCTACAATGAGCAGTTCTTC CATSDRAGGPYNEQFF
TRBJ2-4 . . TRBV29-1 TGCAGCGCCAAAGGGGGGGAAGGCTGGAACATTCAGTACTTC CSAKGGEGWNIQYF
TRBJ1-1 once . TRBV7-8 TGTGCCAGCAGCTTAGCCGGCGTTAGAGGCACTGAAGCTTTCTTT CASSLAGVRGTEAFF
TRBJ2-3 . TRBD2 TRBV20-1 TGCAGTGCCCTGCTGACTAGCGGGAGTGCCGAACACACAGATACGCAGTATTTT CSALLTSGSAEHTDTQYF
TRBJ2-3 . . TRBV9 TGTGCCAGCAGCGTAATGGGCCCAGGGCTGGCTTCCGGGGATACGCAGTATTTT CASSVMGPGLASGDTQYF
TRBJ2-3 . TRBD1 TRBV30 TGTGCCCGGAGACAGGGCTCGAGCACAGATACGCAGTATTTT CARRQGSSTDTQYF
TRBJ2-5 . . TRBV20-1 TGCAGTGCTAGAGATTCGGACTGGCAAGAGACCCAGTACTTC CSARDSDWQETQYF
TRBJ2-4 . TRBD1 TRBV20-1 TGCAGCCGCACGCACAGGGGGCGAAACATTCAGTACTTC CSRTHRGRNIQYF
TRBJ2-5 . . TRBV27 TGTGCCAGCGGCAGACAAGAGACCCAGTACTTC CASGRQETQYF
TRBJ2-5 . TRBD2 TRBV12-3/TRBV12-4 TGTGCCATTTCTAGCGGGGGGGCCGGAGAGACCCAGTACTTC CAISSGGAGETQYF
TRBJ2-1 . . TRBV29-1 TGCAGCGTTGGATCTCGGCAGTACAATGAGCAGTTCTTC CSVGSRQYNEQFF
TRBJ2-5 . TRBD1 TRBV5-1 TGCGCCACTGGACAGGCCGTTCAAGAGACCCAGTACTTC CATGQAVQETQYF
TRBJ1-2 . . TRBV4-1 TGCGCCAGCTCTCCCCGGCAGGCAGGGAACTATGGCTACACCTTC CASSPRQAGNYGYTF
TRBJ1-2 . . TRBV25-1 TGTGCCAGCAGTGATACCTCATTAGCTGGCTATGGCTACACCTTC CASSDTSLAGYGYTF
TRBJ2-1 once TRBD2 TRBV28 TGTGCCAGCACCTCCCAAATAGCGGGAGGCAATGAGCAGTTCTTC CASTSQIAGGNEQFF
TRBJ1-1 . . TRBV20-1 TGCAGTGCTAGAGCACGGATTAACACTGAAGCTTTCTTT CSARARINTEAFF
TRBJ2-2 . . TRBV25-1 TGTGCCAGCAGTGAATATATTGGGGGGACCGGGGAGCTGTTTTTT CASSEYIGGTGELFF
TRBJ1-1 . . TRBV29-1 TGCAGCGCTACCCTAGGGGGGGACACTGAAGCTTTCTTT CSATLGGDTEAFF
TRBJ2-5 . . TRBV6-1 TGTGCCAGCAAACCTGGGTGGACGGGAGAGACCCAGTACTTC CASKPGWTGETQYF
TRBJ2-5 . TRBD2 TRBV20-1 TGCAGTACAGTAGCGGGGGGCTGGGAGACCCAGTACTTC CSTVAGGWETQYF
TRBJ1-6 . TRBD1 TRBV6-5 TGTGCCAGCAGACAGGGGCTGAAGGAATCACCCCTCCACTTT CASRQGLKESPLHF
TRBJ1-1 . TRBD1 TRBV3-1 TGTGCCAGCAGCCTCAGGGGGGGTGACACTGAAGCTTTCTTT CASSLRGGDTEAFF
TRBJ1-1 . . TRBV24-1 TGTGCCACCAGTGGTGGGAGCTGGACTGAAGCTTTCTTT CATSGGSWTEAFF
TRBJ2-5 . . TRBV6-6 TGTGCCAGCAGTTACTCGAGCCGCGCCCAGTACTTC CASSYSSRAQYF
TRBJ2-2 once . TRBV30 TGTGCCTGGAGTGTAAGTCCGACCGGGGAGCTGTTTTTT CAWSVSPTGELFF
TRBJ1-4 . . TRBV5-4 TGTGCCAGCAGCCGACAGACAGGAGTGAATGAAAAACTGTTTTTT CASSRQTGVNEKLFF
TRBJ1-2 once . TRBV3-1 TGTGCCAGCAGCCAAGGGACCTTCTATGGCTACACCTTC CASSQGTFYGYTF
TRBJ2-1 . . TRBV27 TGTGCCAGCAGTCTCCTTCGGGGAAATGAGCAGTTCTTC CASSLLRGNEQFF
TRBJ1-2 . TRBD1 TRBV27 TGTGCCAGCAGTTGGACAGGGCCCTATGGCTACACCTTC CASSWTGPYGYTF
TRBJ1-5 . . TRBV6-5 TGTGCCAGCAGTACCGGGGGTCAGCCCCAGCATTTT CASSTGGQPQHF
TRBJ1-2 . . TRBV29-1 TGCAGCGAACAGGGATCCTATGGCTACACCTTC CSEQGSYGYTF
TRBJ2-7 . TRBD1 TRBV12-3/TRBV12-4 TGTGCCAGCAGTCAACAGGGGGGCAGCTACGAGCAGTACTTC CASSQQGGSYEQYF
TRBJ1-1 . . TRBV10-2 TGCGCCAGCAGTGAAGGAGGGAGGGGAGCCCTGGCCTTCTTT CASSEGGRGALAFF
TRBJ2-5 . TRBD2 TRBV18 TGTGCCAGCTCACCAGCGGGAGCACGGGAGACCCAGTACTTC CASSPAGARETQYF
TRBJ1-1 once . TRBV30 TGTGCCTGGAGTGTACCAGGGAAGAACACTGAAGCTTTCTTT CAWSVPGKNTEAFF
TRBJ1-5 . . TRBV20-1 TGCAGTGCTAGGGGGCCAGGGGATAATCAGCCCCAGCATTTT CSARGPGDNQPQHF
TRBJ2-2 . . TRBV29-1 TGCAGCGGACAAGGGCAGGTGGGCGGTCGAGGAAACACCGGGGAGCTGTTTTTT CSGQGQVGGRGNTGELFF
TRBJ1-1 . TRBD1 TRBV29-1 TGCAGCGTTGCCCTCGACAGGGGATACACTGAAGCTTTCTTT CSVALDRGYTEAFF
TRBJ2-5 . TRBD1 TRBV12-3/TRBV12-4 TGTGCCAGCAGTTTGACAGGGGGGGTGCAAGAGACCCAGTACTTC CASSLTGGVQETQYF
TRBJ2-1 . TRBD2 TRBV3-1 TGTGCCAGCAGCCTCCTAGGACTAGCGGGAGGCCGGGGCAATGAGCAGTTCTTC CASSLLGLAGGRGNEQFF
TRBJ2-3 . TRBD1 TRBV30 TGTGCCTGGAGCCAACAGGGGGGAGATACGCAGTATTTT CAWSQQGGDTQYF
TRBJ2-5 . . TRBV14 TGTGCCAGCAGCCAGGAAGGGAGGACCATCCAAGAGACCCAGTACTTC CASSQEGRTIQETQYF
TRBJ2-3 . . TRBV7-9 TGTGCCAGCAGCTTAGACGTCGTAGACACAGATACGCAGTATTTT CASSLDVVDTDTQYF
TRBJ1-2 . . TRBV10-3 TGTGCCATCAGTGACAGCCAGACCTATGGCTACACCTTC CAISDSQTYGYTF
TRBJ2-5 . . TRBV7-8 TGTGCCAGCAGCTTAGCGGTCCCGGGCGGGATCGGTGAGACCCAGTACTTC CASSLAVPGGIGETQYF
TRBJ2-6 . . TRBV5-4 TGTGCCAGCAGCTTGGATGGGGTTTCCTCTGGGGCCAACGTCCTGACTTTC CASSLDGVSSGANVLTF
TRBJ1-6 . . TRBV5-4 TGTGCCAGCAGCCCCTCCGTCAATTCACCCCTCCACTTT CASSPSVNSPLHF
TRBJ2-3 once TRBD1 TRBV29-1 TGCAGCACCAGGACAGGGGGCACAGATACGCAGTATTTT CSTRTGGTDTQYF
TRBJ1-1 . . TRBV12-3/TRBV12-4 TGTGCCAGCAGTCCCCTCCCAGGGTCTGAAGCTTTCTTT CASSPLPGSEAFF
TRBJ1-2 few . TRBV18 TGTGCCAGCTCACCACCGGGCCCGAACTATGGCTACACCTTC CASSPPGPNYGYTF
TRBJ1-4 once . TRBV20-1 TGCAGTGGGGGACGGGGCAGTCATGAAAAACTGTTTTTT CSGGRGSHEKLFF
TRBJ2-1 . . TRBV24-1 TGTGCCACCAGTGAACCGAACGTGAATGAGCAGTTCTTC CATSEPNVNEQFF